Below are 27 T cell receptor beta chains sequenced from a single sample in a study of shared clonotypes between healthy human individuals. Using immunoSEQ multiplex PCR, the repertoire was profiled, and TCRdb retains in-frame clones only, with some absent. Among roughly 2.1 million clones listed, roughly 91% were seen once. Terminally differentiated effector memory CD45RA+ cells were left out of the naive CD8 fraction, which was CD45RO-negative and positively selected for CCR7. The sample comprised naive CD8+ T cells from PBMCs. Every receptor here comes from a man between 18 and 29 years old in good health. Some clones in this sample may be carry-over from other donors' samples.

This sequence joins TRBV5-6 and TRBJ2-5, with D possibly being TRBD2 (5 bases). Germline V lookup: CDR1 SGHDT, CDR2 YYEEEE. The V end lost 3 bases, the J end lost 5 bases, and 17 bases lay between the germline ends. The CDR3 extends over 15 amino acids. CDR3 bases: TGTGCCAGCAGCTCACTGACAAACGGGGAGGAGACCCAGTACTTC. This codes for CASSSLTNGEETQYF.

The rearrangement uses TRBV10-2 and TRBJ2-7; 11 positions agree with TRBD2. The CDR3 has 15 amino acids. J gave up 5 bases and V 4 bases, and 7 bases lay outside the gene matches. Germline V gives CDR1 WSHSY, CDR2 SAAADI. The CDR3 DNA is TGCGCCAGCAGTGGGCTAGCGGGAGGTACCCACGAGCAGTACTTC. Protein: CASSGLAGGTHEQYF.

This chain connects TRBV28 to TRBJ1-4, with 8 positions matching TRBD1. The germline V gene has CDR1 MDHEN and CDR2 SYDVKM. V lost 5 bases and J lost 0; bases outside the gene matches: 2. The CDR3 totals 15 residues. The CDR3 protein is CASSRTGSTNEKLFF. The CDR3 DNA is TGTGCCAGCAGTCGGACAGGGTCAACTAATGAAAAACTGTTTTTT.

This clone has only one observation. The chain links TRBV7-8 to TRBJ2-5; 8 bases fit TRBD2. CDR1 is SGHVS, CDR2 FQNEAQ, per germline. This CDR3 contains 16 residues. V gave up 5 bases and J gave up 1 base; unmatched junction bases: 9. The CDR3 DNA is TGTGCCAGCAGCCGATTCATAGCGGGACTCCAAGAGACCCAGTACTTC. As protein: CASSRFIAGLQETQYF.

V gene TRBV5-6 combines with J gene TRBJ1-3, with 10 bases matching TRBD1. The CDR3 has 18 amino acids. With 6 bases clipped from V and 0 bases from J, the junction kept 12 bases outside the gene matches. CDR1 and CDR2 from the germline V gene are SGHDT and YYEEEE. CDR3 nucleotides: TGTGCCAGCACTATCCGACAGGGGGCAGCGATCTCTGGAAACACCATATATTTT. Its protein is CASTIRQGAAISGNTIYF.

The chain combines TRBV27 with TRBJ1-1, with a tentative D call TRBD1 (5 bases). In germline, CDR1 is MNHEY, CDR2 SMNVEV (reference sequence). Trimming removed 5 bases from V and 6 bases from J, with 13 bases in between. This CDR3 spans 13 amino acids. CDR3 DNA sequence: TGTGCCAGCAGTCTGGCGAAGGGACCTGAAGCTTTCTTT. Translating gives CASSLAKGPEAFF.

This rearrangement joins TRBV7-8 to TRBJ2-5, with 10 bases matching TRBD1. The CDR3 totals 17 residues. With 5 bases clipped from V and 5 bases from J, the junction kept 14 bases outside the gene matches. CDR1 and CDR2 (germline): SGHVS, FQNEAQ. CDR3 DNA: TGTGCCAGCAGCGTCGACATCCGGGACAGGGGAGGGGAGACCCAGTACTTC. This encodes CASSVDIRDRGGETQYF.

The chain carries TRBV5-6 and TRBJ1-2; D is unresolved. Trimming pared 0 bases from V and 4 bases from J, leaving 10 bases between. This CDR3 region has 14 residues. Germline V gives CDR1 SGHDT, CDR2 YYEEEE. For the CDR3, the DNA is TGTGCCAGCAGCTTGGGATACGGCCTCTATGGCTACACCTTC. It codes for CASSLGYGLYGYTF.

The gene calls are TRBV7-9 and TRBJ2-7; possibly TRBD2 for D (6 bases). The CDR3 loop spans 13 amino acids. V was clipped by 3 bases and J by 5 bases, with 11 bases between them. Germline V gene lookup returns CDR1 SEHNR and CDR2 FQNEAQ (reference sequence). Written as DNA, the CDR3 is TGTGCCAGCAGCTTTGGAGGGTCGGACGAGCAGTACTTC. This translates into CASSFGGSDEQYF.

A word on this clone: The same CDR3 also results from other DNA sequences found in this sample. V gene TRBV5-6 combines with J gene TRBJ2-7, with D uncertain. Trimming stripped 2 bases from V and 5 bases from J, with 8 bases between. The CDR3 covers 12 residues. Germline-derived CDR1 and CDR2 are SGHDT and YYEEEE. The CDR3 sequence is CASSFSGNEQYF. CDR3 sequence (DNA): TGTGCCAGCAGCTTCTCGGGCAACGAGCAGTACTTC. Together with reference TRBV5-6 and TRBJ2-7, the CDR3 gives the full variable domain: DAGVTQSPTHLIKTRGQQVTLRCSPKSGHDTVSWYQQALGQGPQFIFQYYEEEERQRGNFPDRFSGHQFPNYSSELNVNALLLGDSALYLCASSFSGNEQYFGPGTRLTVT.

This chain uses TRBV6-5 with TRBJ1-1; unclear D gene. V lost 6 bases, J lost 0 bases, and 11 bases lay in between. The germline gives CDR1 MNHEY, CDR2 SVGAGI. The CDR3 covers 14 residues. CDR3 coding DNA: TGTGCCAGCAGCCGGACGCCCCTGAACACTGAAGCTTTCTTT. Its protein product is CASSRTPLNTEAFF.

About this clone itself: Other DNA variants within this sample encode the same CDR3. This chain uses TRBV27 with TRBJ2-1; D uncertain. The CDR3 covers 11 residues. V gave up 6 bases and J gave up 4 bases, with 4 bases separating them. Germline V gene data show CDR1 as MNHEY and CDR2 as SMNVEV (reference sequence). CDR3 region: CASRDYNEQFF. The CDR3 DNA is TGTGCCAGCAGGGATTACAATGAGCAGTTCTTC.

The chain recombines TRBV19 with TRBJ2-7; TRBD2 agrees at 9 bases. Germline CDR1 and CDR2: LNHDA and SQIVND (reference sequence). The CDR3 sequence is 16 residues long. V trimming: 1 base; J trimming: 0 bases; junction bases outside the gene matches: 4. The CDR3 nucleotides read TGTGCCAGTAGTATAGGAGGCGGGAGGGACTCCTACGAGCAGTACTTC. It specifies CASSIGGGRDSYEQYF.

This chain connects TRBV28 to TRBJ2-1, with a possible D match to TRBD2 (6 bases). This CDR3 contains 17 residues. V was clipped by 3 bases and J by 0 bases, with 15 bases between them. Germline-derived CDR1 and CDR2 are MDHEN and SYDVKM. CDR3 sequence: CASSFGVGRDSYNEQFF. In nucleotides, the CDR3 is TGTGCCAGCAGTTTTGGGGTCGGGCGGGACTCCTACAATGAGCAGTTCTTC.

The chain couples TRBV4-1 to TRBJ2-7, with D possibly TRBD2 on 6 matching bases. CDR1 and CDR2 (germline): MGHRA, YSYEKL. The V end lost 3 bases, the J end lost 7 bases, and 13 bases lay between the germline ends. The CDR3 has 13 residues. The CDR3 region is CASSHPPGGEQYF. The CDR3 nucleotides read TGCGCCAGCAGCCATCCCCCCGGAGGGGAGCAGTACTTC.

The CDR3 region has the DNA TGTGCCAGCAGTTGGACTAGCGGTTTATCCTACGAGCAGTACTTC. Its protein product is CASSWTSGLSYEQYF. The chain combines TRBV6-5 with TRBJ2-7; the match to TRBD2 covers 10 bases. CDR3 size: 15 residues. The germline gives CDR1 MNHEY, CDR2 SVGAGI. V shed 4 bases, J shed 1 base, and the junction held 4 bases outside the gene matches.

The chain employs TRBV5-5 and TRBJ1-1; unclear D gene. The length of the CDR3 is 13 residues. Per the germline V gene, CDR1 is SGHKS and CDR2 is YYEKEE (reference sequence). The V gene lost 2 bases and the J gene lost 1 base, with 6 bases spanning the gap. The CDR3 DNA reads TGTGCCAGCAGCTTATCGGCGAACACTGAAGCTTTCTTT. Translation: CASSLSANTEAFF.

The chain carries TRBV4-2 and TRBJ2-1; the D is unclear. Per germline, CDR1 LGHNA and CDR2 YNFKEQ. The CDR3 sequence is 14 residues long. The ends were cut back, 2 bases at V and 5 bases at J, with 10 bases in the middle. CDR3 in DNA: TGTGCCAGCAGCCAATGGACCGCGGACAATGAGCAGTTCTTC. Translating it yields CASSQWTADNEQFF.

This chain connects TRBV27 to TRBJ2-7; D not resolved. Germline V gene sequence: CDR1 MNHEY, CDR2 SMNVEV (reference sequence). Between the trimmed V and J ends, which lost 5 bases and 4 bases, there was a span of 12 bases. The CDR3 totals 13 residues. The CDR3 bases are TGTGCCAGCAGTCCTACGTCTGCGTACGAGCAGTACTTC. Its protein is CASSPTSAYEQYF.

V is TRBV7-6 and J is TRBJ2-7; D is undetermined. The CDR3 totals 15 residues. The germline V gene has CDR1 SGHVS and CDR2 FNYEAQ. V dropped 3 bases and J dropped 0 bases, with 12 bases sitting between them. The CDR3 loop reads CASSFEPADSYEQYF. For the CDR3, the DNA is TGTGCCAGCAGCTTTGAGCCGGCGGACTCCTACGAGCAGTACTTC. Complete variable domain (other parts from reference TRBV7-6 and TRBJ2-7): GAGVSQSPRYKVTKRGQDVALRCDPISGHVSLYWYRQALGQGPEFLTYFNYEAQQDKSGLPNDRFSAERPEGSISTLTIQRTEQRDSAMYRCASSFEPADSYEQYFGPGTRLTVT.

J is TRBJ2-1 and V is TRBV10-1; no definite D call. Per germline, CDR1 WNHNN and CDR2 SYGVQD (reference sequence). The CDR3 runs 16 residues. Trimming shortened V by 0 bases and J by 6 bases, and 15 bases separated the two germline ends. Here the CDR3 reads CASSESAERTANEQFF. CDR3 in DNA: TGCGCCAGCAGTGAGTCAGCTGAAAGGACCGCCAATGAGCAGTTCTTC.

Here the CDR3 DNA reads TGCGCCAGCAGCCCGTACGGGGCTTACAATGAGCAGTTCTTC. It specifies CASSPYGAYNEQFF. This chain links TRBV4-1 with TRBJ2-1; the D call may be TRBD1 or TRBD2 (5 bases each). In germline, CDR1 is MGHRA, CDR2 YSYEKL. CDR3 length: 14 amino acids. Trimming shortened V by 4 bases and J by 4 bases, and 11 bases separated the two germline ends.

This chain connects TRBV9 to TRBJ1-2; no reliable D call. From germline, CDR1 is SGDLS and CDR2 YYNGEE. Trimming pared 3 bases from V and 3 bases from J, leaving 15 bases between. The CDR3 spans 15 residues. The CDR3 protein is CASSAGLPIDYGYTF. CDR3 DNA sequence: TGTGCCAGCAGCGCGGGCCTTCCGATAGACTATGGCTACACCTTC.

The chain carries TRBV7-3 and TRBJ2-2, with a possible D match to TRBD2 (6 bases). V dropped 3 bases and J dropped 4 bases, with 9 bases sitting between them. CDR1 is SGHTA and CDR2 is FQGTGA in the germline V gene. The CDR3 is 14 residues long. For the CDR3, the DNA is TGTGCCAGCAGCTTGCGGGAAGCCACCGGGGAGCTGTTTTTT. Translated: CASSLREATGELFF.

This clone was detected a few times. The rearrangement links TRBV28 to TRBJ1-1; D call uncertain. The CDR3 is 11 amino acids. The V end was cut by 7 bases, the J end by 4 bases, with 7 bases between. From germline, CDR1 is MDHEN and CDR2 SYDVKM. CDR3 nucleotide sequence: TGTGCCAGCAAGGTGGGCACTGAAGCTTTCTTT. As protein: CASKVGTEAFF.

This chain joins TRBV19 and TRBJ1-5; D uncertain. V shed 1 base and J shed 3 bases, with 13 bases lying between them. The CDR3 has 16 amino acids. The germline V gene encodes CDR1 LNHDA and CDR2 SQIVND (reference sequence). The CDR3 protein is CASSIAAAASNQPQHF. CDR3 nucleotides: TGTGCCAGTAGTATAGCGGCGGCGGCTTCCAATCAGCCCCAGCATTTT.

This chain uses TRBV19 with TRBJ2-7, with D maybe TRBD2 (6 bases). Germline V lookup: CDR1 LNHDA, CDR2 SQIVND (reference sequence). The CDR3 covers 15 residues. V lost 3 bases, J lost 1 base, and 13 bases lay in between. This CDR3 reads CASSIGWGVSYEQYF. Here the CDR3 DNA reads TGTGCCAGTAGTATTGGATGGGGGGTATCCTACGAGCAGTACTTC.